Shown below are 14 T cell receptor beta chains from a single sample sequenced in a study of blood T cell repertoires in COVID-19 (dated by TCRdb to the early 2020s). The library was made by the immunoSEQ multiplex PCR assay. In its TCRdb copy, this immuneACCESS table keeps in-frame sequences only and misses some clones. Where compared with another copy, unresolved V genes explain less than half of these, and the others have no known cause. Within this sample are some 200,000 clones, with around 81% of them counted one time only. Of the sample, more than 8.5% falls within the top ten clones. Sequencing input: PBMCs or T cells enriched from blood (not recorded which). These receptors were taken from a woman aged 50 to 65 with acute COVID-19.

This clone was recorded once. This chain joins TRBV10-3 and TRBJ1-5, with TRBD1 as a possible D gene (5 bases). The length of the CDR3 is 14 residues. Germline V gene lookup returns CDR1 ENHRY and CDR2 SYGVKD. V was cut by 0 bases and J by 4 bases, with 7 bases left in between. The chain's CDR3 is CAISESGVNQPQHF. CDR3 bases: TGTGCCATCAGTGAGTCAGGGGTTAATCAGCCCCAGCATTTT.

Here the CDR3 reads CASSQAANRLPYEQYF. The DNA for the CDR3 is TGCGCCAGCAGCCAAGCCGCAAACAGGTTACCCTACGAGCAGTACTTC. The J gene is TRBJ2-7, the V gene TRBV4-1, with a tentative D call TRBD1 (5 bases). CDR3 length: 16 amino acids. Per the germline V gene, CDR1 is MGHRA and CDR2 is YSYEKL. Trimming pared 1 base from V and 2 bases from J, leaving 15 bases between.

The CDR3 nucleotides read TGTGCCAGCAGTCGCAGGAACTCTGGAAACACCATATATTTT. Protein: CASSRRNSGNTIYF. V gene TRBV28 combines with J gene TRBJ1-3, with D unclear. V lost 5 bases, J lost 0 bases, and 8 bases lay in between. This CDR3 is 14 amino acids long. Germline assignment: CDR1 MDHEN and CDR2 SYDVKM.

The V gene is TRBV7-2, the J gene TRBJ2-3; TRBD2 aligns across 7 bases. The CDR3 spans 14 residues. V was clipped by 11 bases and J by 2 bases; unmatched bases: 10. Looked up from germline, CDR1 is SGHTA and CDR2 is FQGNSA. The CDR3 sequence is CASLLASFTDTQYF. The CDR3, as DNA: TGTGCCTCCTTACTAGCGTCTTTCACAGATACGCAGTATTTT.

The chain combines TRBV28 with TRBJ1-2; 7 bases map to TRBD1. The CDR3 loop spans 16 amino acids. Germline V gene sequence: CDR1 MDHEN, CDR2 SYDVKM. V lost 4 bases to trimming and J lost 0 bases; unmatched junction nucleotides: 8. For the CDR3, the DNA is TGTGCCAGCAGTTCGCCCAGGACAGGCTCTAACTATGGCTACACCTTC. This sequence encodes CASSSPRTGSNYGYTF.

In this sample, this clone turned up a few times. CDR3 DNA: TGTGCCAGCAGCTTAGACAGGGGGTCGGGGGTAGAAAAACTGTTTTTT. Amino acids: CASSLDRGSGVEKLFF. The chain couples TRBV11-2 to TRBJ1-4; TRBD1 agrees at 7 bases. Germline CDR1 is SGHAT and CDR2 is FQNNGV. The CDR3 is 16 residues long. V lost 0 bases and J lost 8; bases outside the gene matches: 9.

CDR3 in DNA: TGTGCCAGCAGTTCGCGGGGTGCGACCCTCACAGATACGCAGTATTTT. This gives the protein CASSSRGATLTDTQYF. The chain uses TRBV28 and TRBJ2-3, with a tentative D call TRBD2 (6 bases). This CDR3 has 16 residues. Trimming shortened V by 4 bases and J by 2 bases, and 16 bases separated the two germline ends. Germline V CDR1 and CDR2: MDHEN, SYDVKM.

The table lists this clone with a few counts. The chain joins TRBV28 to TRBJ1-6; no firm D call. With 6 bases removed from V and 10 bases from J, the gap between germline ends came to 19 bases. The CDR3 is made up of 15 amino acids. Germline CDR1 and CDR2: MDHEN and SYDVKM. The DNA for the CDR3 is TGTGCCAGCAGGACCGTCACGGGGTCCGGGTCACCCCTCCACTTT. Its protein product is CASRTVTGSGSPLHF.

The rearrangement uses TRBV7-3 and TRBJ1-3; no clear D gene. The CDR3 sequence is 16 residues long. The V gene lost 2 bases and the J gene lost 0 bases, with 11 bases spanning the gap. Germline V gene sequence: CDR1 SGHTA, CDR2 FQGTGA. The CDR3 DNA is TGTGCCAGCAGCTTAGGCTCACCAGTCTCTGGAAACACCATATATTTT. It codes for CASSLGSPVSGNTIYF.

CDR3 residues: CASSLYGAANTGELFF. In nucleotides, the CDR3 is TGTGCCAGCAGCTTATACGGAGCTGCTAACACCGGGGAGCTGTTTTTT. V gene TRBV7-6 combines with J gene TRBJ2-2; D gene ambiguous. The CDR3 has 16 amino acids. Germline V gene data show CDR1 as SGHVS and CDR2 as FNYEAQ. Trimming removed 2 bases from V and 2 bases from J, with 12 bases in between.

The chain links TRBV7-9 to TRBJ2-1; D may be TRBD1 (6 bases). Trimming stripped 3 bases from V and 6 bases from J, with 6 bases between. The CDR3 loop spans 12 amino acids. Germline V lookup: CDR1 SEHNR, CDR2 FQNEAQ (reference sequence). The CDR3 bases are TGTGCCAGCAGCTTGACAGGCAATGAGCAGTTCTTC. Encoded protein: CASSLTGNEQFF.

The V gene is TRBV7-2, the J gene TRBJ1-6; a possible D gene is TRBD1 (5 bases). Germline CDR1 is SGHTA and CDR2 is FQGNSA. The ends were cut back, 5 bases at V and 6 bases at J, with 17 bases in the middle. The CDR3 is 16 amino acids. This CDR3 reads CASSISAGVRNSPLHF. In DNA, the CDR3 is TGTGCCAGCAGCATCTCGGCGGGGGTACGTAATTCACCCCTCCACTTT.

The V gene is TRBV25-1, the J gene TRBJ1-6; no firm D call. The CDR3 is 12 amino acids. Germline V gives CDR1 MGHDK, CDR2 SYGVNS. Trimming pared 3 bases from V and 9 bases from J, leaving 6 bases between. Here the CDR3 reads CASSDGPSPLHF. The CDR3 DNA is TGTGCCAGCAGTGATGGGCCTTCACCCCTCCACTTT. The full variable domain, rest sourced from reference TRBV25-1 and TRBJ1-6, is EADIYQTPRYLVIGTGKKITLECSQTMGHDKMYWYQQDPGMELHLIHYSYGVNSTEKGDLSSESTVSRIRTEHFPLTLESARPSHTSQYLCASSDGPSPLHFGNGTRLTVT.

The chain recombines TRBV24-1 with TRBJ2-1; a possible D gene is TRBD1 (7 bases). Germline loops: CDR1 KGHDR, CDR2 SFDVKD. The CDR3 has 18 amino acids. With 0 bases removed from V and 1 base from J, the gap between germline ends came to 15 bases. The CDR3 region has the DNA TGTGCCACCAGTGATTTGGGAGGAGGGGGCGAGTCCTACAATGAGCAGTTCTTC. Its protein product is CATSDLGGGGESYNEQFF.